This record looks at one TCR beta chain sequence and its context. Its matching antigen is unknown. The method was immunoSEQ multiplex PCR; TCRdb's version includes in-frame clones alone and lacks a portion of them. The repertoire holds about 32,000 clones, with 80% to 85% as singletons. The data were obtained in a study of a mutant IDH1 vaccine in newly diagnosed glioma. The time point is: week 35, safety follow-up. Vaccination used 300 ug of mutant IDH1 20-mer peptide per dose, with topical imiquimod. CDR1 is MDHEN, CDR2 SYDVKM, per germline. The CDR3 contains 17 residues. The germline V and J ends were trimmed by 4 bases and 2 bases, with 21 bases remaining between them.

The clonotype was recovered from a woman younger than 30 with glioma. The chain carries TRBV28 and TRBJ2-7; the D gene is possibly TRBD2 (7 bases). The source was PBMCs, collected from a glioma patient whose treatment included an IDH1 peptide vaccine. The CDR3 loop is CASSSAGGGSDPYEQYF. Here the CDR3 DNA reads TGTGCCAGCAGTTCGGCAGGCGGGGGCTCCGACCCCTACGAGCAGTACTTC. The variable domain in full, with the rest retrieved from reference TRBV28 and TRBJ2-7, is DVKVTQSSRYLVKRTGEKVFLECVQDMDHENMFWYRQDPGLGLRLIYFSYDVKMKEKGDIPEGYSVSREKKERFSLILESASTNQTSMYLCASSSAGGGSDPYEQYFGPGTRLTVT.